Presented here are 18 T cell receptor beta chains from one specimen sequenced in a study of shared clonotypes between healthy human individuals. The data were produced by immunoSEQ multiplex PCR, yet TCRdb's version contains in-frame clones alone and is incomplete. The sample lists approximately 620,000 clones; less than 98% were seen once. The sequencing sample was made of naive CD4+ T cells sorted from blood. Subset reported: CD45RA+ positively selected. The receptors here all came from a woman in her twenties or thirties in good health.

The chain employs TRBV19 and TRBJ2-7; 12 nucleotides agree with TRBD2. V was pared by 4 bases and J by 0 bases, with 7 bases of the junction left unmatched. Germline V lookup: CDR1 LNHDA, CDR2 SQIVND (reference sequence). The CDR3 is made up of 17 amino acids. The CDR3 region is CASSTTLTSGGSYEQYF. The CDR3 DNA reads as TGTGCCAGTAGTACCACCCTGACTAGCGGGGGCTCCTACGAGCAGTACTTC.

V and J are TRBV15 and TRBJ2-3, with D maybe TRBD2 (5 bases). Per the germline V gene, CDR1 is LNHNV and CDR2 is YYDKDF (reference sequence). The CDR3 is 15 amino acids. The germline V and J ends were trimmed by 2 bases and 2 bases, with 11 bases remaining between them. CDR3 nucleotide sequence: TGTGCCACCAGCAGACGGCTAGCAGACACAGATACGCAGTATTTT. Protein: CATSRRLADTDTQYF.

As concerns this clone: Different DNA sequences within this sample yield the same CDR3. V usage is TRBV5-6 and J usage is TRBJ1-1; D unclear. This CDR3 has 13 amino acids. Trimming shortened V by 1 base and J by 1 base, and 5 bases separated the two germline ends. Germline V gives CDR1 SGHDT, CDR2 YYEEEE. CDR3 residues: CASSLRQNTEAFF. CDR3 bases: TGTGCCAGCAGCTTGCGACAGAACACTGAAGCTTTCTTT.

The chain employs TRBV9 and TRBJ2-6; TRBD2 might be the D (6 bases). Between the trimmed V and J ends, which lost 4 bases and 2 bases, there was a span of 13 bases. Germline CDR1 and CDR2: SGDLS and YYNGEE. CDR3 length equals 16 residues. CDR3 coding DNA: TGTGCCAGCAGCCCCGAATGGGGGGCTGGGGCCAACGTCCTGACTTTC. Its translation is CASSPEWGAGANVLTF.

The chain uses TRBV28 and TRBJ2-1; 8 nucleotides match TRBD2. The CDR3 spans 16 residues. The V and J ends lost 4 bases and 0 bases, in that order; junction bases with no gene match: 5. The germline V gene encodes CDR1 MDHEN and CDR2 SYDVKM. The CDR3 sequence: CASSSRLASSYNEQFF. The CDR3 nucleotides read TGTGCCAGCAGTTCCCGACTAGCGAGCTCCTACAATGAGCAGTTCTTC.

The chain carries TRBV28 and TRBJ2-7, with TRBD2 as a possible D gene (5 bases). This CDR3 contains 13 residues. Looked up from germline, CDR1 is MDHEN and CDR2 is SYDVKM. The ends were cut back, 5 bases at V and 1 base at J, with 9 bases in the middle. The CDR3 sequence is CASSRGESYEQYF. As DNA, the CDR3 is TGTGCCAGCAGTCGGGGAGAATCCTACGAGCAGTACTTC.

The chain employs TRBV6-5 and TRBJ1-2; D possibly corresponds to TRBD1 (6 bases). Germline CDR1 reads MNHEY; CDR2 reads SVGAGI. The CDR3 has 14 residues. V was clipped by 2 bases and J by 2 bases, with 9 bases between them. The CDR3 loop is CASSYRGRNYGYTF. Written as DNA, the CDR3 is TGTGCCAGCAGTTACAGGGGGAGGAACTATGGCTACACCTTC.

J is TRBJ1-5 and V is TRBV19; D is unresolved. CDR3 length equals 13 residues. The V gene lost 8 bases and the J gene lost 3 bases, with 11 bases spanning the gap. The germline V gene has CDR1 LNHDA and CDR2 SQIVND (reference sequence). The CDR3 loop reads CASHGDLNQPQHF. The CDR3 DNA is TGTGCCAGTCATGGGGATCTCAATCAGCCCCAGCATTTT.

A note on this clone: This sample also contains other DNA sequences that code for the same CDR3. The genes are TRBV18 and TRBJ1-1; the D is unclear. Trimming took 3 bases from V and 2 from J, leaving 7 bases between them. The CDR3 loop spans 13 amino acids. Germline CDR1 and CDR2: KGHSH and LQKENI. The CDR3 DNA follows: TGTGCCAGCTCACCGGAGAGAAACACTGAAGCTTTCTTT. As protein: CASSPERNTEAFF.

The gene calls are TRBV5-1 and TRBJ1-1; a possible D gene is TRBD1 (5 bases). The CDR3 is 15 residues long. CDR1 is SGHRS, CDR2 YFSETQ, per germline. Trimming removed 4 bases at V and 3 bases at J, with 16 bases between. CDR3 in amino acids: CASSHRGTGDTEAFF. The DNA of the CDR3 is TGCGCCAGCAGCCACCGGGGCACCGGAGACACTGAAGCTTTCTTT. The whole variable domain, remainder taken from reference TRBV5-1 and TRBJ1-1, is KAGVTQTPRYLIKTRGQQVTLSCSPISGHRSVSWYQQTPGQGLQFLFEYFSETQRNKGNFPGRFSGRQFSNSRSEMNVSTLELGDSALYLCASSHRGTGDTEAFFGQGTRLTVV.

Turning to this clone: Other DNA sequences in the sample encode the same CDR3. V is TRBV19 and J is TRBJ2-5; D is perhaps TRBD1 or TRBD2 (6 bases each). V was clipped by 0 bases and J by 5 bases, with 10 bases between them. CDR3 length: 14 amino acids. Germline V lookup: CDR1 LNHDA, CDR2 SQIVND (reference sequence). The CDR3 nucleotides are TGTGCCAGTAGTATAGATCGGGGGCGGGAGACCCAGTACTTC. Amino acid sequence: CASSIDRGRETQYF. The full variable domain, rest sourced from reference TRBV19 and TRBJ2-5, is DGGITQSPKYLFRKEGQNVTLSCEQNLNHDAMYWYRQDPGQGLRLIYYSQIVNDFQKGDIAEGYSVSREKKESFPLTVTSAQKNPTAFYLCASSIDRGRETQYFGPGTRLLVL.

This chain links TRBV6-5 with TRBJ1-6; 7 positions agree with TRBD1. The CDR3 is 13 amino acids. Germline V gene lookup returns CDR1 MNHEY and CDR2 SVGAGI. The ends lost 7 bases at V and 13 bases at J; junction bases unmatched: 10. The CDR3 region is CASTRGSPEPLHF. The CDR3 DNA reads TGTGCCAGCACCAGGGGGTCCCCGGAGCCCCTCCACTTT.

The chain couples TRBV10-2 to TRBJ1-1; the match to TRBD1 covers 7 bases. CDR3 size: 15 residues. Germline V gene data show CDR1 as WSHSY and CDR2 as SAAADI. The trim removed 1 base at V and 5 bases at J, leaving 7 bases unmatched. The DNA for the CDR3 is TGCGCCAGCAGTGAGTTTTCCAAACAGGGGACTGAAGCTTTCTTT. Protein: CASSEFSKQGTEAFF.

The chain has TRBV19 and TRBJ2-3; D may be TRBD2 (6 bases). The V and J ends lost 3 bases and 0 bases respectively, with 13 bases between them. In germline, CDR1 is LNHDA, CDR2 SQIVND (reference sequence). The CDR3 runs to 16 residues. The CDR3 nucleotides read TGTGCCAGTAGTATGTGGGGTAGCGGTAGCACAGATACGCAGTATTTT. It encodes CASSMWGSGSTDTQYF.

The rearrangement uses TRBV5-4 and TRBJ2-7; the match to TRBD2 covers 14 bases. After removal of 4 bases from V and 7 bases from J, the junction contained 7 bases not matched to a gene. From germline, CDR1 is SGHNT and CDR2 YYREEE (reference sequence). This CDR3 spans 15 amino acids. CDR3 amino acids: CASSEGLAGVREQYF. In nucleotides, the CDR3 is TGTGCCAGCAGCGAGGGACTAGCGGGAGTTCGGGAGCAGTACTTC.

The chain couples TRBV2 to TRBJ2-5; TRBD2 agrees at 7 bases. Unmatched junction bases numbered 7, after V lost 4 bases and J lost 5 bases. The CDR3 runs 14 residues. The germline V gene has CDR1 SNHLY and CDR2 FYNNEI. The CDR3 loop is CASSAAGRRETQYF. The CDR3 DNA is TGTGCCAGCAGTGCGGCCGGGAGGCGGGAGACCCAGTACTTC.

The chain couples TRBV28 to TRBJ2-7; TRBD1 aligns across 7 bases. V shed 8 bases, J shed 6 bases, and the junction held 13 bases outside the gene matches. CDR3 length equals 14 residues. Germline-derived CDR1 and CDR2 are MDHEN and SYDVKM. CDR3 loop: CASVPGTAISEQYF. For the CDR3, the DNA is TGTGCCAGCGTCCCTGGGACAGCTATCTCCGAGCAGTACTTC.

V is TRBV19 and J is TRBJ1-3; D gene unclear. Germline CDR1 and CDR2: LNHDA and SQIVND (reference sequence). The CDR3 consists of 12 residues. Trimming took off 3 bases at V and 3 bases at J, with 3 bases between the two ends. Here the CDR3 reads CASSINGNTIYF. CDR3 nucleotide sequence: TGTGCCAGTAGTATTAATGGAAACACCATATATTTT.